The clone carrying this TCR beta chain was picked up many times. Healthy Caucasian individuals from Russia aged about 6 to 95 were enrolled as donors. These data belong to a study of blood T cells in healthy people across ages. A second roughly 6 to 11 cycle PCR used barcoded and J-beta primers. Each CDR3 protein gets one entry after TCRdb re-called the 5' RACE reads with MiXCR. The sample holds about 670,000 distinct CDR3 sequences, around 41% seen once. Germline CDR1 and CDR2: WSHSY and SAAADI. V shed 3 bases and J shed 4 bases, with 16 bases lying between them. The length of the CDR3 is 16 residues.

The clonotype was recovered from a man older than 75 in good health. Material: blood. The gene calls are TRBV10-2 and TRBJ2-1; D is possibly TRBD1 (5 bases). The CDR3 region is CASSDFSRDSYNEQFF. The CDR3 bases are TGCGCCAGCAGTGATTTCTCGAGAGACAGTTACAATGAGCAGTTCTTC.